The 22 T cell receptor beta chains listed next were all sequenced from one sample in a study of blood T cells in healthy people across ages (dated by TCRdb to the mid-2010s). The protocol used for the library was 5' RACE. Instrument used: Illumina HiSeq 2500. A second PCR of about 6 to 11 cycles was run with a J-beta primer mix and a sample-barcoded 5' primer. TCRdb ran its own pipeline on the public reads, namely fastp trimming at Q25 and MiXCR clone calling, and kept in-frame beta chains. Every distinct CDR3 protein forms one entry, paired with its most common genes and DNA. Within this sample are 780,000 or so distinct CDR3 sequences, with just under 25% of them counted one time only. The ten largest account for approximately 3.7% of the sample. The same specimen was also included in a second study, on T cells of mothers and their children.

The sequenced sample was blood. The receptors were sampled from a boy younger than 18 in good health.

To note about this clonotype: One end of the junction varies from germline; a read error may be responsible. The gene calls are TRBV11-2 and TRBJ2-7; D uncertain. The CDR3 sequence is 12 residues long. Germline-derived CDR1 and CDR2 are SGHAT and FQNNGV. The CDR3 bases are TGCGCCAGCAGCCCCTATAGAGGCGAGCAGTACTTC. This translates into CASSPYRGEQYF.

The CDR3 DNA follows: TGTGCCATCAGGGGGGACAGGGCCGGAGATACGCAGTATTTT. It is translated as CAIRGDRAGDTQYF. The V gene is TRBV10-3, the J gene TRBJ2-3, with 9 bases that match TRBD1. The CDR3 extends over 14 amino acids. The junction had 6 bases not matched to a gene; V was cut back by 6 bases and J by 5 bases. The V gene's germline CDR1 is ENHRY and CDR2 SYGVKD.

This clonotype was counted only a few times. The chain has TRBV6-2 or TRBV6-3 and TRBJ1-2; maybe TRBD1 (5 bases). V gave up 7 bases and J gave up 4 bases, with 10 bases separating them. The CDR3 has 12 residues. In germline, CDR1 is MNHEY, CDR2 SVGEGT. The CDR3 nucleotides read TGTGCCAGCAAAGGCGGGACCTATGGCTACACCTTC. Its translation is CASKGGTYGYTF.

This clonotype was detected only a few times. This chain links TRBV20-1 with TRBJ1-6; no firm D call. In germline, CDR1 is DFQATT, CDR2 SNEGSKA (reference sequence). The CDR3 length is 13 residues. Here the CDR3 reads CGISRSYNSPLHF. The CDR3 DNA reads as TGCGGCATCTCCCGGTCCTATAATTCACCCCTCCACTTT.

This clonotype was detected a few times. The V gene is TRBV5-6, the J gene TRBJ2-4; tentatively, D is TRBD1 (5 bases). The CDR3 sequence is 14 residues long. Germline CDR1 SGHDT, CDR2 YYEEEE. V lost 3 bases, J lost 3 bases, and 10 bases lay in between. CDR3 protein: CASSYRGNKNIQYF. The CDR3 coding sequence is TGTGCCAGCAGCTATAGGGGTAACAAAAACATTCAGTACTTC.

As DNA, the CDR3 is TGTGCCAGTAGTATCTCGCTCCGGGACATTCAGTACTTC. Translation gives CASSISLRDIQYF. This chain joins TRBV19 and TRBJ2-4; D gene ambiguous. This CDR3 has 13 residues. Germline CDR1 is LNHDA and CDR2 is SQIVND (reference sequence). Trimming pared 3 bases from V and 8 bases from J, leaving 11 bases between.

This clonotype has a handful of counts. J is TRBJ2-1 and V is TRBV5-1; 12 bases map to TRBD2. V shed 3 bases, J shed 9 bases, and the junction held 7 bases outside the gene matches. Germline V gene data show CDR1 as SGHRS and CDR2 as YFSETQ. This CDR3 is 15 amino acids long. CDR3 loop: CASSWTSGAVVEQFF. CDR3 nucleotides: TGCGCCAGCAGCTGGACTAGCGGGGCTGTGGTTGAGCAGTTCTTC.

The rearrangement links TRBV6-2 or TRBV6-3 to TRBJ1-1, with 7 bases lining up with TRBD1. This CDR3 comprises 16 residues. The V and J ends lost 2 bases and 4 bases, in that order; junction bases with no gene match: 10. Per the germline V gene, CDR1 is MNHEY and CDR2 is SVGEGT. The CDR3 DNA reads TGTGCCAGCAGTTACCCCGGAGACAGGGTCGTCACTGAAGCTTTCTTT. Encoded protein: CASSYPGDRVVTEAFF.

V and J are TRBV7-3 and TRBJ2-3; a possible D gene is TRBD2 (6 bases). The CDR3 covers 15 residues. Germline assignment: CDR1 SGHTA and CDR2 FQGTGA. The V gene lost 1 base and the J gene lost 4 bases, with 12 bases spanning the gap. The chain's CDR3 is CASSLRGRWADTQYF. CDR3 in DNA: TGTGCCAGCAGCTTAAGAGGGAGGTGGGCAGATACGCAGTATTTT.

This clonotype was seen a few times. The rearrangement joins TRBV29-1 to TRBJ1-2; 8 positions agree with TRBD1. Germline loops: CDR1 SQVTM, CDR2 ANQGSEA. The CDR3 is 13 amino acids. V lost 4 bases, J lost 3 bases, and 4 bases stayed unmatched. Here the CDR3 DNA reads TGCAGCGTTGCCAGGGGGCTCGACTATGGCTACACCTTC. This sequence encodes CSVARGLDYGYTF.

The chain uses TRBV7-9 and TRBJ2-7, with D perhaps TRBD2 (6 bases). The CDR3 length is 15 residues. CDR1 and CDR2 from the germline V gene are SEHNR and FQNEAQ (reference sequence). Trimming cost V 3 bases and J 2 bases, with 14 bases left between them. CDR3 in amino acids: CASSFSAGITYEQYF. The DNA for the CDR3 is TGTGCCAGCAGCTTCTCGGCGGGGATAACCTACGAGCAGTACTTC. Using reference TRBV7-9 and TRBJ2-7 for the parts outside the CDR3, the full variable domain is DTGVSQNPRHKITKRGQNVTFRCDPISEHNRLYWYRQTLGQGPEFLTYFQNEAQLEKSRLLSDRFSAERPKGSFSTLEIQRTEQGDSAMYLCASSFSAGITYEQYFGPGTRLTVT.

V is TRBV29-1 and J is TRBJ2-5, with D possibly being TRBD1 or TRBD2 (5 bases each). Germline V lookup: CDR1 SQVTM, CDR2 ANQGSEA. CDR3 length: 15 amino acids. V lost 7 bases, J lost 5 bases, and 23 bases lay in between. The chain's CDR3 is CSARRDAFMTETQYF. The CDR3, as DNA: TGCAGCGCCCGAAGGGACGCCTTTATGACGGAGACCCAGTACTTC.

The chain couples TRBV5-1 to TRBJ1-1; tentative D call: TRBD1 (6 bases). The CDR3 spans 12 residues. Looked up from germline, CDR1 is SGHRS and CDR2 is YFSETQ. Trimming cost V 4 bases and J 5 bases, with 9 bases left between them. The CDR3 region is CASSQTGTEAFF. CDR3 nucleotide sequence: TGCGCCAGCAGCCAGACAGGAACTGAAGCTTTCTTT.

In the case of this clonotype: The junction departs from germline at one end; a sequencing error may be responsible. The chain carries TRBV14 and TRBJ2-2; 7 nucleotides match TRBD1. This CDR3 has 14 residues. The V gene's germline CDR1 is SGHDN and CDR2 FVKESK. Here the CDR3 DNA reads TGTGGCAGCAGCCCCCCGACAGGGCCCGGGGAGCTGTTTTTT. Translation gives CGSSPPTGPGELFF.

The rearrangement joins TRBV11-2 to TRBJ2-5; a possible D gene is TRBD1 (6 bases). Trimming pared 5 bases from V and 4 bases from J, leaving 14 bases between. The CDR3 runs to 14 residues. The germline V gene has CDR1 SGHAT and CDR2 FQNNGV. The chain's CDR3 is CASSVSQGGETQYF. The CDR3 DNA reads TGTGCCAGCAGCGTGTCACAGGGCGGAGAGACCCAGTACTTC. The entire variable domain, with the rest obtained from reference TRBV11-2 and TRBJ2-5, is as follows: EAGVAQSPRYKIIEKRQSVAFWCNPISGHATLYWYQQILGQGPKLLIQFQNNGVVDDSQLPKDRFSAERLKGVDSTLKIQPAKLEDSAVYLCASSVSQGGETQYFGPGTRLLVL.

The gene calls are TRBV20-1 and TRBJ2-7; no firm D call. Germline V gene data show CDR1 as DFQATT and CDR2 as SNEGSKA (reference sequence). V was cut by 7 bases and J by 1 base, with 17 bases left in between. The CDR3 contains 14 residues. The CDR3, as DNA: TGCAGTGGGGAATCTAAGGACGGATCCTACGAGCAGTACTTC. This gives the protein CSGESKDGSYEQYF.

The chain recombines TRBV20-1 with TRBJ2-5; 7 bases line up with TRBD1. Germline V lookup: CDR1 DFQATT, CDR2 SNEGSKA (reference sequence). J lost 5 bases, V lost 1 base, and 4 bases had no gene match. CDR3 size: 13 residues. CDR3 in DNA: TGCAGTGCTAGAGGACAGGGAATGGAGACCCAGTACTTC. Amino acids: CSARGQGMETQYF.

The chain has TRBV10-3 and TRBJ2-7; 9 nucleotides match TRBD1. V shed 6 bases, J shed 3 bases, and the junction held 9 bases outside the gene matches. CDR1 ENHRY and CDR2 SYGVKD come from the germline V gene. This CDR3 is built from 15 residues. Here the CDR3 DNA reads TGTGCCATCAGGACCGACAGGACAGGGGACTACGAGCAGTACTTC. Its protein is CAIRTDRTGDYEQYF.

The chain employs TRBV7-9 and TRBJ2-1, with D possibly matching TRBD1 (5 bases). Trimming removed 8 bases from V and 7 bases from J, with 12 bases in between. Germline lookup yields CDR1 SEHNR and CDR2 FQNEAQ (reference sequence). The CDR3 consists of 12 residues. The CDR3 reads CASPGPTNEQFF. CDR3 coding DNA: TGTGCCAGCCCAGGGCCTACGAATGAGCAGTTCTTC.

In its sample, this clonotype was seen a few times. V and J are TRBV14 and TRBJ1-6; D may be TRBD1 (6 bases). The CDR3 length is 15 residues. Germline-derived CDR1 and CDR2 are SGHDN and FVKESK. The V end was cut by 4 bases, the J end by 6 bases, with 13 bases between. The CDR3 loop is CASSLEGQRNSPLHF. CDR3 DNA: TGTGCCAGCAGCCTCGAAGGACAGCGTAATTCACCCCTCCACTTT.

This clonotype was observed a few times. The rearrangement uses TRBV7-6 and TRBJ2-4; no clear D. The CDR3 consists of 13 residues. V lost 0 bases to trimming and J lost 9 bases, with 9 bases between them. Per germline, CDR1 SGHVS and CDR2 FNYEAQ. The chain's CDR3 is CASSLATEPIQYF. CDR3 bases: TGTGCCAGCAGCTTAGCGACCGAGCCCATTCAGTACTTC.

This clonotype was recorded once. A junction end diverges from the germline sequence, so it may reflect a read error. V gene TRBV4-3 combines with J gene TRBJ1-1; D remains ambiguous. Looked up from germline, CDR1 is LGHNA and CDR2 is YSLEER. CDR3 length: 14 residues. The chain's CDR3 is CARSQSGSGTEAFF. Written as DNA, the CDR3 is TGCGCCAGGAGCCAAAGTGGGTCAGGAACTGAAGCCTTCTTT.